Following are 29 T cell receptor beta chains from one sample sequenced in a study of T cells in women clearing cervical HPV infection. Profiled with immunoSEQ multiplex PCR; TCRdb holds only in-frame clones, not every one. The table for this sample gives around 48,000 clones. The specimen was blood buffy coat. Every receptor here comes from a woman aged 18-70 years with a cervical HPV16 infection that either progressed to CIN3+ or cleared (not recorded which).

As to this clone: The CDR3 end is not reached by the read, which stops 3 residues before it; the germline J gene fills it in. The V gene is TRBV28, the J gene TRBJ2-3, with a tentative D call TRBD2 (5 bases). CDR3 length equals 15 residues. V dropped 5 bases and J dropped 3 bases, with 15 bases sitting between them. CDR1 and CDR2 from the germline V gene are MDHEN and SYDVKM. The CDR3 bases that were read are TGTGCCAGCAGTCCCCCCTCGGACTTGACAGATACG. Encoded protein: CASSPPSDLTDT. From start to end, the CDR3 is CASSPPSDLTDTQYF. The variable domain in full, with the rest retrieved from reference TRBV28 and TRBJ2-3, is DVKVTQSSRYLVKRTGEKVFLECVQDMDHENMFWYRQDPGLGLRLIYFSYDVKMKEKGDIPEGYSVSREKKERFSLILESASTNQTSMYLCASSPPSDLTDTQYFGPGTRLTVL.

With regard to this clone: The read comes to an end 3 residues before the CDR3 does, leaving the germline J gene to fill in the end. This chain joins TRBV2 and TRBJ2-5, with TRBD2 matching over 7 bases. With 10 bases clipped from V and 0 bases from J, the junction kept 11 bases outside the gene matches. The CDR3 has 15 residues. Germline loops: CDR1 SNHLY, CDR2 FYNNEI. The DNA read from the CDR3 is TGTGCCATAACGGGCCGTCTAGCGGACCAAGAGACC. This translates into CAITGRLADQET. The full CDR3 sequence reads CAITGRLADQETQYF. The full variable domain, in which reference TRBV2 and TRBJ2-5 provide the parts outside the CDR3, is EPEVTQTPSHQVTQMGQEVILRCVPISNHLYFYWYRQILGQKVEFLVSFYNNEISEKSEIFDDQFSVERPDGSNFTLKIRSTKLEDSAMYFCAITGRLADQETQYFGPGTRLLVL.

With respect to this clone: The read ends 3 residues shy of where the CDR3 ends; the end is completed using the germline J gene. This specimen includes other DNA sequences encoding the same CDR3. V is TRBV7-2 and J is TRBJ2-1; 12 positions agree with TRBD2. The CDR3 consists of 15 residues. Trimming cost V 5 bases and J 5 bases; bases outside gene matches: 4. CDR1 SGHTA and CDR2 FQGNSA come from the germline V gene. The sequenced part of the CDR3 DNA is TGTGCCAGCAGCCTGACTAGCGGGAGACACAATGAG. This codes for CASSLTSGRHNE. The whole CDR3 reads CASSLTSGRHNEQFF.

Notes on this clone: The read is 3 residues too short to cover the CDR3 end, so that end is filled in from the germline J gene. This same CDR3 is encoded by further DNA sequences in the sample. This rearrangement joins TRBV19 to TRBJ2-1, with TRBD1 identical over 7 bases. There are 16 residues in the CDR3. J lost 4 bases, V lost 6 bases, and 12 bases had no gene match. CDR1 is LNHDA and CDR2 is SQIVND in the germline V gene (reference sequence). The CDR3 protein is CASSRTDRVVYNEQFF. The CDR3 DNA, read in part, is TGTGCCAGTAGCCGGACCGACAGGGTCGTTTACAATGAG. Looking up the rest from reference TRBV19 and TRBJ2-1 gives the full variable domain: DGGITQSPKYLFRKEGQNVTLSCEQNLNHDAMYWYRQDPGQGLRLIYYSQIVNDFQKGDIAEGYSVSREKKESFPLTVTSAQKNPTAFYLCASSRTDRVVYNEQFFGPGTRLTVL.

Details on this clone: The CDR3 goes on 3 residues after the read ends, and that part is filled in from the germline J gene. The chain links TRBV6-4 to TRBJ1-1, with no clear D. CDR1 and CDR2 from the germline V gene are MRHNA and SNTAGT. This CDR3 spans 13 amino acids. Trimming left V 6 bases short and J 4 bases short, with 12 bases between. CDR3: CASRGRRGTEAFF. CDR3 DNA (partial): TGTGCCAGCAGAGGGAGGCGGGGCACTGAA.

As to this clone: The CDR3 end lies 3 residues beyond the end of the read and is filled in from the germline J gene. J is TRBJ1-4 and V is TRBV9; D may be TRBD1 (6 bases). Trimming left V 2 bases short and J 8 bases short, with 16 bases between. The CDR3 covers 15 residues. Germline CDR1 and CDR2: SGDLS and YYNGEE. CDR3 residues: CASSVDRGAGEKLFF. The CDR3 DNA, read in part, is TGTGCCAGCAGCGTGGATCGGGGGGCTGGGGAAAAA.

Remarks on this clone: The read terminates 3 residues before the CDR3 end, so the remaining end is supplied by the germline J gene. This chain links TRBV20-1 with TRBJ2-3; 8 positions agree with TRBD1. Germline trimming cut 2 bases from V and 1 base from J; bases unmatched to any gene: 14. CDR1 and CDR2 from the germline V gene are DFQATT and SNEGSKA (reference sequence). This CDR3 is 18 amino acids long. CDR3 residues: CSARKAGGGTGGTDTQYF. The part of the CDR3 DNA that was read is TGCAGTGCTAGAAAGGCAGGGGGCGGGACGGGAGGCACAGATACG.

In the case of this clone: The read gets to within 3 residues of the CDR3 end, and the germline J gene fills in the rest. This chain uses TRBV20-1 with TRBJ2-1; 10 bases are a match to TRBD2. This CDR3 region has 19 residues. Germline lookup yields CDR1 DFQATT and CDR2 SNEGSKA (reference sequence). V trimming: 0 bases; J trimming: 0 bases; junction bases outside the gene matches: 11. The CDR3 loop reads CSARDPQRGGPSSYNEQFF. The part of the CDR3 DNA that was read is TGCAGTGCTAGAGATCCCCAGCGGGGGGGCCCAAGCTCCTACAATGAG.

As regards this clone: The CDR3 extends 3 residues past the end of the read, so its final part is completed from the germline J gene. The chain uses TRBV20-1 and TRBJ2-5, with 10 bases aligning to TRBD2. This CDR3 is built from 15 residues. Germline values: CDR1 DFQATT, CDR2 SNEGSKA (reference sequence). J gave up 5 bases and V 1 base, and 7 bases lay outside the gene matches. The sequenced CDR3 bases are TGCAGTGCTAGAGTCCCTAGCGGGAGCCGGGAGACC. Its translation is CSARVPSGSRET. The whole CDR3 sequence reads CSARVPSGSRETQYF.

With respect to this clone: With the read ending 3 residues before the CDR3 end, the germline J gene is used to fill in that end. This chain connects TRBV7-3 to TRBJ2-7; 8 bases line up with TRBD1. With 4 bases clipped from V and 2 bases from J, the junction kept 4 bases outside the gene matches. The CDR3 totals 14 residues. The germline CDR1 and CDR2 sequences are SGHTA and FQGTGA. The CDR3 DNA, read in part, is TGTGCCAGCAGCTACGACAGGGGAGCCTACGAG. Its protein product is CASSYDRGAYE. The full CDR3 reads CASSYDRGAYEQYF.

Points on this clone: The read ends 3 residues early relative to the CDR3; the germline J gene fills the gap. V usage is TRBV20-1 and J usage is TRBJ1-2, with TRBD1 matching 8 bases. CDR3 length equals 14 residues. V dropped 3 bases and J dropped 4; count of bases not matched to a gene: 7. The germline V gene encodes CDR1 DFQATT and CDR2 SNEGSKA (reference sequence). CDR3 DNA, as far as it was read: TGCAGTGCTAGCCCTAAGGACAGGGTCTATGGC. Amino acids: CSASPKDRVYG. The complete CDR3 sequence is CSASPKDRVYGYTF.

Comments on this clone: The CDR3 end falls 3 residues outside the read, so it is completed with the germline J gene. The rearrangement links TRBV28 to TRBJ2-1; 7 nucleotides align to TRBD1. The J segment lost 6 bases and the V segment lost 4 bases, leaving 9 bases of the junction unmatched. The CDR3 has 15 amino acids. CDR1 and CDR2 (germline): MDHEN, SYDVKM. CDR3 residues: CASSSPGTALNEQFF. The CDR3 bases that were read are TGTGCCAGCAGTTCCCCCGGGACAGCTCTCAATGAG.

A note on this clone: The CDR3 goes on 3 residues after the read ends, and that part is filled in from the germline J gene. The chain is built from TRBV7-9 and TRBJ2-7; 7 bases line up with TRBD1. Germline V gene lookup returns CDR1 SEHNR and CDR2 FQNEAQ (reference sequence). The CDR3 is 14 residues long. After removal of 5 bases from V and 2 bases from J, the junction contained 6 bases not matched to a gene. CDR3 DNA (partial): TGTGCCAGCAGCCCGGGACAGTATACCTACGAG. Translated: CASSPGQYTYE. From start to end, the CDR3 is CASSPGQYTYEQYF. Full variable domain (outside the CDR3, taken from reference TRBV7-9 and TRBJ2-7): DTGVSQNPRHKITKRGQNVTFRCDPISEHNRLYWYRQTLGQGPEFLTYFQNEAQLEKSRLLSDRFSAERPKGSFSTLEIQRTEQGDSAMYLCASSPGQYTYEQYFGPGTRLTVT.

Of note for this clone: The read ends 3 residues before the CDR3 terminus; that terminus is restored from the germline J gene. The rearrangement joins TRBV6-2 or TRBV6-3 to TRBJ2-7; D perhaps matches TRBD1 (6 bases). V was trimmed by 6 bases and J by 0 bases, leaving 15 bases between them. The CDR3 runs 15 residues. Germline V gene data show CDR1 as MNHEY and CDR2 as SVGEGT. The CDR3: CASSLRRDNSYEQYF. Incomplete CDR3 DNA: TGTGCCAGCAGCCTCCGCCGGGACAACTCCTACGAG.

CDR3 residues: CASSPSRVTKNIQYF. The CDR3 bases that were read are TGTGCCAGTAGCCCTTCCAGGGTGACCAAAAACATT. The chain couples TRBV19 to TRBJ2-4; weak D call: TRBD1 (5 bases). The read is 3 residues too short to cover the CDR3 end, so that end is filled in from the germline J gene. CDR1 is LNHDA, CDR2 SQIVND, per germline (reference sequence). This CDR3 is 15 amino acids long. Deletions cut 6 bases from V and 2 bases from J, with 14 bases between. Looking up the rest from reference TRBV19 and TRBJ2-4 gives the full variable domain: DGGITQSPKYLFRKEGQNVTLSCEQNLNHDAMYWYRQDPGQGLRLIYYSQIVNDFQKGDIAEGYSVSREKKESFPLTVTSAQKNPTAFYLCASSPSRVTKNIQYFGAGTRLSVL.

Remarks on this clone: The CDR3 is cut off 3 residues early in the read; its end comes from the germline J gene. The chain has TRBV7-9 and TRBJ2-2; 7 positions agree with TRBD1. The germline gives CDR1 SEHNR, CDR2 FQNEAQ (reference sequence). Trimming removed 3 bases from V and 4 bases from J; junction bases left unmatched: 2. This CDR3 comprises 14 residues. Incomplete CDR3 DNA: TGTGCCAGCAGCTTTGACAGGGCCACCGGGGAG. Residues: CASSFDRATGE. From start to end, the CDR3 is CASSFDRATGELFF.

In regard to this clone: The read gets to within 3 residues of the CDR3 end, and the germline J gene fills in the rest. The chain is built from TRBV7-9 and TRBJ2-6; no clear D. Germline-derived CDR1 and CDR2 are SEHNR and FQNEAQ (reference sequence). This CDR3 region has 15 residues. V was shortened by 5 bases and J by 2 bases, with 10 bases between the two germline ends. CDR3: CASSAEGTGANVLTF. The CDR3 bases that were read are TGTGCCAGCAGCGCGGAAGGAACTGGGGCCAACGTC.

As regards this clone: The sequence runs out 3 residues before the end of the CDR3; the remainder is reconstructed from the germline J gene. The genes are TRBV18 and TRBJ1-1; 7 nucleotides agree with TRBD1. The ends lost 3 bases at V and 3 bases at J; junction bases unmatched: 10. Germline CDR1 KGHSH, CDR2 LQKENI. The CDR3 sequence is 16 residues long. This chain's CDR3 is CASSPEVGQGDTEAFF. Incomplete CDR3 DNA: TGTGCCAGCTCACCCGAGGTCGGCCAGGGGGACACTGAA.

As concerns this clone: The read ends 3 residues early relative to the CDR3; the germline J gene fills the gap. This sequence joins TRBV12-3 or TRBV12-4 and TRBJ1-4, with D possibly being TRBD1 (6 bases). This CDR3 spans 16 amino acids. V was clipped by 5 bases and J by 8 bases, with 21 bases between them. The sequenced CDR3 bases are TGTGCCAGCAGTCTTCAGGGGAGTGAAAGAAAAGAAAAA. Its protein product is CASSLQGSERKEK. The whole CDR3 region reads CASSLQGSERKEKLFF.

Of note for this clone: The CDR3 goes on 3 residues after the read ends, and that part is filled in from the germline J gene. V gene TRBV19 combines with J gene TRBJ1-4; 11 nucleotides agree with TRBD1. The CDR3 runs 15 residues. The J segment lost 7 bases and the V segment lost 6 bases, leaving 7 bases of the junction unmatched. CDR1 is LNHDA, CDR2 SQIVND, per germline (reference sequence). Incomplete CDR3 DNA: TGTGCCAGTAGAACAACCGGGACAGGGGGTGAAAAA. This sequence encodes CASRTTGTGGEK. The whole CDR3 sequence is CASRTTGTGGEKLFF.

Remarks on this clone: The sequenced fragment ends 3 residues before the CDR3 boundary, so the rest is inferred from the germline J gene. The chain couples TRBV10-3 to TRBJ1-4; TRBD1 might be the D (5 bases). This CDR3 is 13 amino acids long. Deletions cut 6 bases from V and 1 base from J, with 6 bases between. Germline CDR1 and CDR2: ENHRY and SYGVKD. This CDR3 reads CAIRQETNEKLFF. The part of the CDR3 DNA that was read is TGTGCCATCAGACAGGAAACTAATGAAAAA.

CDR3 DNA (partial): TGCGCCAGCAGCTTGGAAGGGTCGGCCAGTTCACCC. It specifies CASSLEGSASSP. From start to end, the CDR3 is CASSLEGSASSPLHF. The chain combines TRBV5-1 with TRBJ1-6; unclear D gene. The read ends 3 residues shy of where the CDR3 ends; the end is completed using the germline J gene. V lost 0 bases, J lost 9 bases, and 13 bases lay in between. The CDR3 is 15 residues long. Germline CDR1 SGHRS, CDR2 YFSETQ.

Details on this clone: The read halts 3 residues ahead of the CDR3 end, with the missing end drawn from the germline J gene. The chain carries TRBV5-6 and TRBJ2-2; the match to TRBD1 covers 10 bases. Germline V gives CDR1 SGHDT, CDR2 YYEEEE. V shed 3 bases, J shed 6 bases, and the junction held 5 bases outside the gene matches. This CDR3 contains 15 residues. Incomplete CDR3 DNA: TGTGCCAGCAGCTATGGGACAGGGGCATCCGGGGAG. Translated: CASSYGTGASGE. The full CDR3 protein reads CASSYGTGASGELFF.

In regard to this clone: The read comes to an end 3 residues before the CDR3 does, leaving the germline J gene to fill in the end. The V and J genes are TRBV5-4 and TRBJ2-5, with 8 bases identical to TRBD2. Per germline, CDR1 SGHNT and CDR2 YYREEE (reference sequence). Losses at the gene ends were 0 bases for V and 6 bases for J; bases not matched to a gene: 10. CDR3 length: 16 residues. CDR3 residues: CASSLGQSGSVKTQYF. The sequenced CDR3 bases are TGTGCCAGCAGCTTGGGACAGAGCGGGAGTGTCAAGACC.

Comments on this clone: The CDR3 end is not reached by the read, which stops 3 residues before it; the germline J gene fills it in. This chain joins TRBV18 and TRBJ1-6; 7 positions match TRBD1. The length of the CDR3 is 13 residues. Germline CDR1 reads KGHSH; CDR2 reads LQKENI. Trimming at V came to 2 bases and at J to 9 bases, leaving 1 base not matched to a gene. CDR3 bases read: TGTGCCAGCTCACCATCAGGGGGTTCACCC. Residues: CASSPSGGSP. The whole CDR3 protein is CASSPSGGSPLHF.

As concerns this clone: Read coverage stops 3 residues before the CDR3 terminus; the germline J gene supplies the remainder. V is TRBV5-6 and J is TRBJ2-7; the match to TRBD1 covers 11 bases. Trimming removed 3 bases from V and 3 bases from J; junction bases left unmatched: 5. This CDR3 is 15 amino acids long. CDR1 and CDR2 from the germline V gene are SGHDT and YYEEEE. CDR3: CASSSGTGGFYEQYF. CDR3 bases read: TGTGCCAGCAGCTCCGGGACAGGGGGGTTCTACGAG.

CDR3 DNA (partial): TGTGCCAGCAGCAAGGACAGGGGGGGGGTA. Encoded protein: CASSKDRGGV. The full CDR3 protein is CASSKDRGGVAFF. J is TRBJ1-1 and V is TRBV7-6, with 10 bases identical to TRBD1. With the read ending 3 residues before the CDR3 end, the germline J gene is used to fill in that end. The germline V gene encodes CDR1 SGHVS and CDR2 FNYEAQ. The CDR3 length is 13 residues.

On this clone itself: A junction boundary mismatches the germline segment, possibly from a read error. The sequenced fragment ends 3 residues before the CDR3 boundary, so the rest is inferred from the germline J gene. The chain employs TRBV4-2 and TRBJ2-3, with TRBD2 matching 7 bases. This CDR3 comprises 18 residues. Germline V CDR1 and CDR2: LGHNA, YNFKEQ. The CDR3 loop reads CASSQYSTGGPSTDTQYF. The DNA read from the CDR3 is TGCGCCAGCAGCCAATACTCAACGGGGGGACCTAGCACAGATACG.

Concerning this clone itself: The read terminates 3 residues ahead of where the CDR3 ends, so the germline J gene completes it. The J gene is TRBJ2-4, the V gene TRBV18; perhaps TRBD1 as D (6 bases). This CDR3 is built from 14 residues. CDR1 is KGHSH and CDR2 is LQKENI in the germline V gene. The CDR3 bases that were read are TGTGCCAGCTCTAATAGGGTGGGACAAGAGACT. It translates to CASSNRVGQET. Given in full, the CDR3 is CASSNRVGQETQYF.